This T cell receptor (beta chain) appears in the sequencing data of a study of OX40 agonist ivuxolimab in advanced cancers. Study-wide background: People who had prior anti-PD-1, anti-PD-L1 or anti-CTLA-4 therapy could take part, and approximately 44% had some. Partial responses were recorded for three patients, including one with hepatocellular carcinoma and two with cutaneous melanoma.

TCRdb keeps only in-frame clones here, not all; method: immunoSEQ multiplex PCR. This table holds about 88,000 clones, 80% to 90% found once. The germline V gene encodes CDR1 SGHRS and CDR2 YFSETQ. CDR3 length: 13 amino acids. Trimming shortened V by 0 bases and J by 4 bases, and 7 bases separated the two germline ends. The chain has TRBV5-1 and TRBJ1-2; no clear D. The sequenced sample was CD4+ or CD8+ T cells sorted from blood, obtained in a trial of the OX40 agonist ivuxolimab. The receptor was derived from an adult with an advanced solid tumor such as melanoma, head and neck, liver or kidney cancer. CDR3 loop: CASSLEGPYGYTF. DNA of the CDR3: TGCGCCAGCAGCTTGGAGGGCCCCTATGGCTACACCTTC. The whole variable domain, filled in from reference TRBV5-1 and TRBJ1-2, reads KAGVTQTPRYLIKTRGQQVTLSCSPISGHRSVSWYQQTPGQGLQFLFEYFSETQRNKGNFPGRFSGRQFSNSRSEMNVSTLELGDSALYLCASSLEGPYGYTFGSGTRLTVV.